These 11 T cell receptor beta chains were all obtained from the same sample, sequenced in a study of blood T cell repertoires in COVID-19. Only in-frame clones appear in the TCRdb table, and some are missing; sequencing was by immunoSEQ multiplex PCR. This table has 150,000 or so clones, 90% to 95% appearing once. Sequenced sample: peripheral blood. The source is a woman aged 50 to 60 with acute or convalescent COVID-19.

This chain connects TRBV4-3 to TRBJ1-2; 7 bases line up with TRBD1. CDR1 and CDR2 from the germline V gene are LGHNA and YSLEER. Trimming cost V 0 bases and J 7 bases; bases outside gene matches: 11. CDR3 length equals 16 residues. The CDR3 sequence is CASSQDRQGIGSGYTF. CDR3 nucleotide sequence: TGCGCCAGCAGCCAAGATCGACAGGGAATAGGGAGTGGCTACACCTTC.

The J gene is TRBJ2-7, the V gene TRBV3-1 (or the pseudogene TRBV3-2); 13 bases are a match to TRBD2. J lost 6 bases, V lost 8 bases, and 1 base had no gene match. CDR1 is LGHDT and CDR2 is YNNKEL in the germline V gene (reference sequence). The CDR3 totals 12 residues. Written as DNA, the CDR3 is TGTGCCAGCGGGACTAGCGGGGCCGAGCAGTACTTC. It specifies CASGTSGAEQYF.

The chain carries TRBV2 and TRBJ1-6; no reliable D call. The CDR3 runs 12 residues. The germline V gene has CDR1 SNHLY and CDR2 FYNNEI. V gave up 0 bases and J gave up 13 bases, with 7 bases separating them. CDR3 sequence: CASSEARRPLHF. In nucleotides, the CDR3 is TGTGCCAGCAGTGAAGCGCGCCGGCCCCTCCACTTT.

The chain is built from TRBV5-8 and TRBJ1-1, with 7 bases identical to TRBD1. Per germline, CDR1 SGHTS and CDR2 YDEGEE. After removal of 3 bases from V and 5 bases from J, the junction contained 16 bases not matched to a gene. The CDR3 loop spans 17 amino acids. CDR3 protein: CASSWRSQGMRGTEAFF. The CDR3 region has the DNA TGTGCCAGCAGCTGGCGGTCACAGGGGATGAGGGGAACTGAAGCTTTCTTT.

The rearrangement uses TRBV2 and TRBJ1-6; D gene uncertain. Germline V gene sequence: CDR1 SNHLY, CDR2 FYNNEI. This CDR3 has 12 residues. Trimming took 4 bases from V and 11 from J, leaving 9 bases between them. The CDR3 region is CASSVGQTPLHF. The CDR3 DNA reads as TGTGCCAGCAGTGTTGGGCAGACACCCCTCCACTTT.

The rearrangement joins TRBV11-2 to TRBJ1-1; D unclear. The CDR3 is 14 amino acids. Trimming shortened V by 0 bases and J by 4 bases, and 9 bases separated the two germline ends. Germline V gene sequence: CDR1 SGHAT, CDR2 FQNNGV. DNA of the CDR3: TGTGCCAGCAGCTTAGAAGCGGGAGTCACTGAAGCTTTCTTT. Translation: CASSLEAGVTEAFF.

This sequence joins TRBV27 and TRBJ2-1; perhaps TRBD2 as D (7 bases). Trimming removed 6 bases from V and 7 bases from J, with 22 bases in between. This CDR3 has 16 amino acids. The germline gives CDR1 MNHEY, CDR2 SMNVEV (reference sequence). The CDR3 DNA follows: TGTGCCAGCAGGGGGGCCGGGAGGACCCCTAGAAATGAGCAGTTCTTC. This sequence encodes CASRGAGRTPRNEQFF.

The chain uses TRBV6-2 or TRBV6-3 and TRBJ2-7; 7 positions agree with TRBD1. The J segment lost 7 bases and the V segment lost 4 bases, leaving 7 bases of the junction unmatched. The CDR3 length is 13 residues. Germline CDR1 reads MNHEY; CDR2 reads SVGEGT. The chain's CDR3 is CASSLVGQREQYF. The DNA of the CDR3 is TGTGCCAGCAGTTTGGTGGGACAGAGGGAGCAGTACTTC.

This rearrangement joins TRBV7-8 to TRBJ1-6, with unresolved D. Germline V lookup: CDR1 SGHVS, CDR2 FQNEAQ. The CDR3 has 12 residues. V was clipped by 1 base and J by 10 bases, with 5 bases between them. This CDR3 reads CASSLDLSPLHF. CDR3 bases: TGTGCCAGCAGCTTAGACCTATCACCCCTCCACTTT.

The V and J genes are TRBV10-3 and TRBJ1-3, with D perhaps matching TRBD1 (6 bases). Germline CDR1 is ENHRY and CDR2 is SYGVKD. With 0 bases removed from V and 8 bases from J, the gap between germline ends came to 20 bases. This CDR3 has 17 residues. The CDR3 DNA reads TGTGCCATCAGTGAGTCAGCTAGGGGGGGCGCTGAGGACACCATATATTTT. Translating it yields CAISESARGGAEDTIYF.

The chain is built from TRBV11-2 and TRBJ2-1, with TRBD1 identical over 9 bases. There are 16 residues in the CDR3. V lost 1 base, J lost 4 bases, and 5 bases stayed unmatched. Germline CDR1 SGHAT, CDR2 FQNNGV. CDR3 amino acids: CASSLGSGTGYNEQFF. CDR3 DNA sequence: TGTGCCAGCAGCTTAGGGTCCGGGACAGGGTACAATGAGCAGTTCTTC.